The rows below give T cell receptor beta chains drawn from one sample of a study of graft-versus-host responses after intestinal transplantation. These receptors' antigens are unknown. The repertoire was sequenced with immunoSEQ multiplex PCR; TCRdb's copy has only in-frame clones and lacks some. This table has about 85,000 clones, about four fifths appearing once. The specimen was unstimulated CD4+ T cells sorted from spleen or lymph node cells, collected before intestinal transplant. The source of these receptors is a human donor who received an intestinal transplant. CDR3s leave out the opening cysteine and the closing phenylalanine or tryptophan.

TRBV28	TRBJ2-7	ASSSRLAGAREQY
TRBV28	TRBJ1-1	ASSWDSEAF
TRBV7-6	TRBJ1-2	ASSLGGTGGEGYT
TRBV5-1	TRBJ2-3	ASSLSPLSTDTQY
TRBV6-1	TRBJ2-2	ASSEAARRAGELF
TRBV4-1	TRBJ1-6	ASSQGQGRYNSPLH
TRBV4-1	TRBJ2-7	ASSRTGTEPFEQY
TRBV5-1	TRBJ2-1	ASSLAAGDNEQF
TRBV7-6	TRBJ2-5	ASSSPGVAGGPRY
TRBV10-3	TRBJ2-7	AISVEGSNEQY
TRBV28	TRBJ2-1	ASSPSPSHNAYNEQF
TRBV18	TRBJ2-2	ASSPVRTANTGELF
TRBV9	TRBJ1-1	ASSVAPNTEAF
TRBV2	TRBJ2-1	ASSDGLNNEQF
TRBV19	TRBJ2-7	ASRRTSRGREQY
TRBV6-5	TRBJ2-7	ASSTFRQYAEQY
TRBV7-9	TRBJ1-4	ASSTTGGAGEKLF
TRBV2	TRBJ1-2	ASRDDRGDGYT
TRBV27	TRBJ2-7	ASRNSGGDYEQY
TRBV29-1	TRBJ2-1	SVDRRTYNEQF
TRBV2	TRBJ2-7	ASMRTSGSGEQY
TRBV28	TRBJ2-1	ASTNPGQGWF
TRBV7-2	TRBJ2-7	ASSPGTVRSYEQY
TRBV5-6	TRBJ1-1	ASSPMARWEAF
TRBV5-4	TRBJ2-1	ASSLEGGRAPEQF
TRBV18	TRBJ2-1	ASSLNTGSDTVEQF
TRBV19	TRBJ1-3	ASETGTTGNTIY
TRBV29-1	TRBJ2-5	SVERQNQETQY
TRBV9	TRBJ2-6	ASSADRGRPGANVLT
TRBV19	TRBJ1-1	ASSRQGDTEAF
TRBV4-1	TRBJ2-7	ASSRSVREGYEQY
TRBV27	TRBJ2-1	ASSLSRLAGDGFYNEQF
TRBV2	TRBJ1-2	ASSERGYGYT
TRBV6-6	TRBJ1-1	ASTGSGMNTEAF
TRBV28	TRBJ2-2	ASSPAGLAVNTGELF
TRBV5-1	TRBJ1-4	ASSLAGQAGEKLF
TRBV11-2	TRBJ2-3	ASSTDQRGTDTQY
TRBV5-1	TRBJ2-3	ASTGLAPGLTDTQY
TRBV21-1	TRBJ2-7	ASSKEQRGRCVYEQY
TRBV6-5	TRBJ2-3	ASSYDGIDTQY
TRBV27	TRBJ1-2	ASSSRDRGPYT
TRBV2	TRBJ2-4	ASSGLGGRSKNIQY
TRBV19	TRBJ2-1	ASSIPLADEQF
TRBV29-1	TRBJ1-2	SVEEGHRGLYGYT
TRBV7-8	TRBJ1-1	ASSLTGDTEAF